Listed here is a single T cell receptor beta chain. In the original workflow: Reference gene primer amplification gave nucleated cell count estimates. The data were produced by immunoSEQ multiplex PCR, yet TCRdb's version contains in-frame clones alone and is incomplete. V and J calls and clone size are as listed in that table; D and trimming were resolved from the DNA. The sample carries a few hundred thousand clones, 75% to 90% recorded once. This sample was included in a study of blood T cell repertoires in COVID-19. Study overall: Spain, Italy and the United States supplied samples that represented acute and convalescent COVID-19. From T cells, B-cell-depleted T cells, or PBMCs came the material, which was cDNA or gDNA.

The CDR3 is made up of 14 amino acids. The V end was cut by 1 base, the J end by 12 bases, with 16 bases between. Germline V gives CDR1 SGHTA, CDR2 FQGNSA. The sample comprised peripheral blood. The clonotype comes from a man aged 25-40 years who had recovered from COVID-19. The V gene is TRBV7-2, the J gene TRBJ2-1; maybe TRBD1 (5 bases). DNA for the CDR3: TGTGCCAGCAGCTTAGTAGTGGACAATCGCGTGCAGTTCTTC. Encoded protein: CASSLVVDNRVQFF. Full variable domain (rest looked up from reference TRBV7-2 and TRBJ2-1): GAGVSQSPSNKVTEKGKDVELRCDPISGHTALYWYRQSLGQGLEFLIYFQGNSAPDKSGLPSDRFSAERTGGSVSTLTIQRTQQEDSAVYLCASSLVVDNRVQFFGPGTRLTVL.